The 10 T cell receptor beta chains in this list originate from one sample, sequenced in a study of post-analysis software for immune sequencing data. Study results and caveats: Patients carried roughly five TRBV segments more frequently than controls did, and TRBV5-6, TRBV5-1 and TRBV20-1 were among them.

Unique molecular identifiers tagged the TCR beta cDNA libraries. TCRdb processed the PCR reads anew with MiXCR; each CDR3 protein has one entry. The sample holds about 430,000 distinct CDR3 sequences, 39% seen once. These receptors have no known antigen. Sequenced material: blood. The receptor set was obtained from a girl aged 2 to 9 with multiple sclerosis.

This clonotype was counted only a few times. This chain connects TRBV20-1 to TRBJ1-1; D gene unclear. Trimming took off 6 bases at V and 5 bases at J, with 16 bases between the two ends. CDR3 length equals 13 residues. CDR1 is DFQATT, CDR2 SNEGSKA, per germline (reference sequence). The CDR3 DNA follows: TGCAGTGCCCCCGCACCTCCGAATACTGAAGCTTTCTTT. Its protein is CSAPAPPNTEAFF.

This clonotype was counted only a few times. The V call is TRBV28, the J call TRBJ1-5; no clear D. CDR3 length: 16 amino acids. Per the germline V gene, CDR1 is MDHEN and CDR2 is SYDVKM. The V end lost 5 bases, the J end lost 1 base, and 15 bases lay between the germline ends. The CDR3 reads CASSPDTGRSNQPQHF. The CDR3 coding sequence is TGTGCCAGCAGTCCCGACACTGGACGGAGCAATCAGCCCCAGCATTTT.

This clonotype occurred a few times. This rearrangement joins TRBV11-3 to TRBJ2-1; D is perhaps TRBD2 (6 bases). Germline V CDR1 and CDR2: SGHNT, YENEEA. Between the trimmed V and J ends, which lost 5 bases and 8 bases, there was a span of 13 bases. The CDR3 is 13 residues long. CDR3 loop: CASSRMRLDEQFF. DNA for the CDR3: TGTGCCAGCAGCCGAATGAGACTAGATGAGCAGTTCTTC.

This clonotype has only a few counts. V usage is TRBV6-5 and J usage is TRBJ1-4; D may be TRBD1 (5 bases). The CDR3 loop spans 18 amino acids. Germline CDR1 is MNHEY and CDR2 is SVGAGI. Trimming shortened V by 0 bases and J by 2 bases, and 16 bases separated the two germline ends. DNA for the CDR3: TGTGCCAGCAGTTACTCGAGAATAGGGGACGCGACTAATGAAAAACTGTTTTTT. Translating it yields CASSYSRIGDATNEKLFF.

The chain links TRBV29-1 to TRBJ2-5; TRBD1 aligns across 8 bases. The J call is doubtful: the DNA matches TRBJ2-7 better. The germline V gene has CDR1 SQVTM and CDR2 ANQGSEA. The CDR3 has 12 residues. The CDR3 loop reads CSVVGTGYEQYF. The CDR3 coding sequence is TGCAGCGTTGTTGGGACAGGCTACGAGCAGTACTTC.

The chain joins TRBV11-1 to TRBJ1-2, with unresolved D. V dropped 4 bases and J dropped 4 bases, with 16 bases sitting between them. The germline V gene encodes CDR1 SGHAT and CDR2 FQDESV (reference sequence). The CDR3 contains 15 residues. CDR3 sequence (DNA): TGTGCCAGCAGCTCGGAAGGGCAAGGTTTCTATGGCTACACCTTC. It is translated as CASSSEGQGFYGYTF.

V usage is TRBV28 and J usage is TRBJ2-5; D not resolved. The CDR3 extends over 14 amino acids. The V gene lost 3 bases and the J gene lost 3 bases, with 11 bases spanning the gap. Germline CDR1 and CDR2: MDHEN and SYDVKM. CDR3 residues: CASSLGPSKETQYF. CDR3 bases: TGTGCCAGCAGTTTGGGCCCTTCTAAAGAGACCCAGTACTTC.

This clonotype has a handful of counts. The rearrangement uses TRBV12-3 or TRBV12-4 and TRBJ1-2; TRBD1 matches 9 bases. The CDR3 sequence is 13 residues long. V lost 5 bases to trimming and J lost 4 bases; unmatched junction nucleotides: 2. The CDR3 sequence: CASSRDRVYGYTF. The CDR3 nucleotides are TGTGCCAGCAGTCGGGACAGGGTCTATGGCTACACCTTC.

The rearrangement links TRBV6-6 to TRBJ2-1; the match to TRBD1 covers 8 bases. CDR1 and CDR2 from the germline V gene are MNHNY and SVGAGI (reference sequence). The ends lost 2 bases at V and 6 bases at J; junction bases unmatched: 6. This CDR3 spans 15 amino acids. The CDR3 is CASSYRDRGSNEQFF. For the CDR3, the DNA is TGTGCCAGCAGTTACCGAGACAGGGGTAGCAATGAGCAGTTCTTC.

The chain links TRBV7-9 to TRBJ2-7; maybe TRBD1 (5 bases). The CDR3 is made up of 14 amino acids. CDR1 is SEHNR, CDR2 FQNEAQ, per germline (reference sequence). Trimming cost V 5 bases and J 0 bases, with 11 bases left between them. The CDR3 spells CASSLTRVSYEQYF. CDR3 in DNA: TGTGCCAGCAGCCTAACCAGGGTCTCCTACGAGCAGTACTTC.